What follows are 14 T cell receptor beta chains derived from one specimen sequenced in a study of shared clonotypes between healthy human individuals. Assay used: immunoSEQ multiplex PCR; TCRdb lists only in-frame clones, some missing. The repertoire holds 500,000 to 700,000 clones, with approximately 95% as singletons. It was CD45RO-negative cells, positively selected for CCR7, that made up naive CD8 cells, with terminally differentiated effector memory CD45RA+ cells excluded. Sequencing input: naive CD8+ T cells sorted from blood. These TCRs come from a woman aged 25 to 39 in good health.

J is TRBJ2-2 and V is TRBV4-1, with 10 nucleotides matching TRBD2. The CDR3 is made up of 15 amino acids. The trim removed 0 bases at V and 9 bases at J, leaving 4 bases unmatched. The V gene's germline CDR1 is MGHRA and CDR2 YSYEKL. DNA for the CDR3: TGCGCCAGCAGCCAAGATCCTAGCGGGAGCTGGGAGCTGTTTTTT. Residues: CASSQDPSGSWELFF.

The chain is built from TRBV6-4 and TRBJ1-3; TRBD1 aligns across 9 bases. CDR1 is MRHNA and CDR2 is SNTAGT in the germline V gene. The CDR3 is made up of 15 amino acids. Unmatched junction bases numbered 10, after V lost 5 bases and J lost 8 bases. The CDR3 nucleotides are TGTGCCAGCAGTCGGACAGGGGTGCCGCAGGACACCATATATTTT. Its protein product is CASSRTGVPQDTIYF.

The chain is built from TRBV5-4 and TRBJ1-2; 8 bases map to TRBD1. CDR1 is SGHNT, CDR2 YYREEE, per germline (reference sequence). With 1 base clipped from V and 6 bases from J, the junction kept 5 bases outside the gene matches. This CDR3 comprises 14 residues. The CDR3 coding sequence is TGTGCCAGCAGCTTGACCCAGGGGGCTGATGGCTACACCTTC. Encoded protein: CASSLTQGADGYTF.

The rearrangement uses TRBV28 and TRBJ2-5; 9 nucleotides line up with TRBD2. Germline CDR1 is MDHEN and CDR2 is SYDVKM. The CDR3 runs to 15 residues. V trimming: 7 bases; J trimming: 1 base; junction bases outside the gene matches: 7. DNA for the CDR3: TGTGCCAGCACCCCTCTAGCGGGGATCCAAGAGACCCAGTACTTC. Amino acid sequence: CASTPLAGIQETQYF. The whole variable domain, remainder taken from reference TRBV28 and TRBJ2-5, is DVKVTQSSRYLVKRTGEKVFLECVQDMDHENMFWYRQDPGLGLRLIYFSYDVKMKEKGDIPEGYSVSREKKERFSLILESASTNQTSMYLCASTPLAGIQETQYFGPGTRLLVL.

Regarding this clone: Other DNA sequences in this specimen translate into the identical CDR3. This chain joins TRBV27 and TRBJ2-1; 11 bases are shared with TRBD2. Germline lookup yields CDR1 MNHEY and CDR2 SMNVEV (reference sequence). The CDR3 totals 15 residues. The trim removed 5 bases at V and 4 bases at J, leaving 4 bases unmatched. The CDR3 nucleotides are TGTGCCAGCAGTCCCGGGACTAGCGGTTACAATGAGCAGTTCTTC. Amino acid sequence: CASSPGTSGYNEQFF.

Of note for this clone: Other DNA sequences within the sample encode an identical CDR3. J is TRBJ2-5 and V is TRBV6-5, with D possibly matching TRBD2 (5 bases). Trimming shortened V by 4 bases and J by 5 bases, and 8 bases separated the two germline ends. This CDR3 has 12 amino acids. Germline-derived CDR1 and CDR2 are MNHEY and SVGAGI. CDR3 protein: CASSSGEETQYF. DNA for the CDR3: TGTGCCAGCAGTTCTGGGGAGGAGACCCAGTACTTC.

V gene TRBV28 combines with J gene TRBJ2-3, with unresolved D. The CDR3 sequence is 15 residues long. Looked up from germline, CDR1 is MDHEN and CDR2 is SYDVKM. Trimming cost V 3 bases and J 1 base, with 11 bases left between them. Here the CDR3 DNA reads TGTGCCAGCAGTTTCGACGGGCGACGCACAGATACGCAGTATTTT. It encodes CASSFDGRRTDTQYF.

The V gene is TRBV28, the J gene TRBJ1-5; D might be TRBD1 (5 bases). The CDR3 spans 18 residues. Germline values: CDR1 MDHEN, CDR2 SYDVKM. V lost 6 bases to trimming and J lost 0 bases, with 21 bases between them. DNA for the CDR3: TGTGCCAGCAGCCTTACTCGCCCCCAGACAGATAGCAATCAGCCCCAGCATTTT. Encoded protein: CASSLTRPQTDSNQPQHF.

The genes are TRBV28 and TRBJ2-1, with 7 nucleotides matching TRBD1. The germline V gene has CDR1 MDHEN and CDR2 SYDVKM. CDR3 length: 15 residues. V lost 3 bases to trimming and J lost 6 bases; unmatched junction nucleotides: 8. The DNA of the CDR3 is TGTGCCAGCAGTTTCGGGACAGTTGGAGGCAATGAGCAGTTCTTC. Its protein product is CASSFGTVGGNEQFF.

This rearrangement joins TRBV19 to TRBJ1-1; TRBD1 is a possible D gene (5 bases). V was clipped by 8 bases and J by 0 bases, with 19 bases between them. The CDR3 has 16 residues. Germline CDR1 LNHDA, CDR2 SQIVND (reference sequence). DNA of the CDR3: TGTGCCAGTCAGGACACTCACCTTTTCATGAACACTGAAGCTTTCTTT. It codes for CASQDTHLFMNTEAFF.

The chain joins TRBV5-6 to TRBJ2-7, with a tentative D call TRBD2 (6 bases). Germline V gene data show CDR1 as SGHDT and CDR2 as YYEEEE. V was pared by 0 bases and J by 2 bases, with 9 bases between. The CDR3 runs 14 residues. CDR3 DNA: TGTGCCAGCAGCTTGGGACTAGGAGCCTACGAGCAGTACTTC. It encodes CASSLGLGAYEQYF.

The CDR3 sequence is CAWSVLGTDSHMNTEAFF. The CDR3 nucleotides read TGTGCCTGGAGTGTACTTGGGACGGATAGTCACATGAACACTGAAGCTTTCTTT. The chain combines TRBV30 with TRBJ1-1; a possible D gene is TRBD1 (5 bases). CDR3 length: 18 residues. Germline-derived CDR1 and CDR2 are GTSNPN and SVGIG (reference sequence). The ends were cut back, 0 bases at V and 0 bases at J, with 20 bases in the middle.

The gene calls are TRBV19 and TRBJ1-2, with 8 bases fitting TRBD1. CDR1 is LNHDA, CDR2 SQIVND, per germline (reference sequence). Losses at the gene ends were 6 bases for V and 3 bases for J; bases not matched to a gene: 3. This CDR3 is 13 amino acids long. This chain's CDR3 is CASSTGGHYGYTF. The CDR3, as DNA: TGTGCCAGTAGCACAGGGGGTCACTATGGCTACACCTTC.

The rearrangement links TRBV25-1 to TRBJ1-2, with TRBD1 as a possible D gene (5 bases). The CDR3 runs 14 residues. V was cut by 3 bases and J by 5 bases, with 13 bases left in between. Germline CDR1 is MGHDK and CDR2 is SYGVNS. CDR3 nucleotide sequence: TGTGCCAGCAGTGATACAGGTTCACCTTATGGCTACACCTTC. It specifies CASSDTGSPYGYTF.